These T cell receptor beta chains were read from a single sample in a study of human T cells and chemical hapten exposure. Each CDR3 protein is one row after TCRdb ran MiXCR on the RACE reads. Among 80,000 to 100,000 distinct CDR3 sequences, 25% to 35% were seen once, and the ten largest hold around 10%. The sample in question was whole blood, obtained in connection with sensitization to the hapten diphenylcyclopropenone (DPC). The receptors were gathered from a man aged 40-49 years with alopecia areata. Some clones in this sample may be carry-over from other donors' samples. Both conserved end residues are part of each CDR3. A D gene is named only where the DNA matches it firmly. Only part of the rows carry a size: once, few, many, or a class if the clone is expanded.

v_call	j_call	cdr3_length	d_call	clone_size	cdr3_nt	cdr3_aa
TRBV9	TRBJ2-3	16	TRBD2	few	TGTGCCAGCAGCGTAGGATTTAGCGGGGGGAGTGGTACGCAGTATTTT	CASSVGFSGGSGTQYF
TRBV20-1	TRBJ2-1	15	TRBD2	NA	TGCAGTGCTGTCACCGGGACTAGCGGGAGGGGGGAGCAGTTCTTC	CSAVTGTSGRGEQFF
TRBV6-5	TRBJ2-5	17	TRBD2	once	TGTGCCAGCAGACCGGGACTAGCGGGAGTAGGTCAGGAGACCCAGTACTTC	CASRPGLAGVGQETQYF
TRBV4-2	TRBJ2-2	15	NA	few	TGTGCCAGCAGCCAAGGTCAGCAGGATATCGGGGAGCTGTTTTTT	CASSQGQQDIGELFF
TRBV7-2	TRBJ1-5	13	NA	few	TGTGCCAGCAGCCGGGACACCAATCAGCCCCAGCATTTT	CASSRDTNQPQHF
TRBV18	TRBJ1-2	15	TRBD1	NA	TGTGCCAGCTCACCACAGGGACAGGGGCTAAAAGGCGACACCTTC	CASSPQGQGLKGDTF
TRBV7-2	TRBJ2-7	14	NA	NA	TGTGCCAGCAGCTTATTGACTCCCTCCTACGAGCAGTACTTC	CASSLLTPSYEQYF
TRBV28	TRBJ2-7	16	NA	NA	TGTGCCAGCAGCTTTCCATTCACAGGGAGCTCCTACGAGCAGTACTTC	CASSFPFTGSSYEQYF
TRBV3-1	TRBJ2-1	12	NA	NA	TGTGCCAGCAGCCCTTTCGGCAATGAGCAGTTCTTC	CASSPFGNEQFF
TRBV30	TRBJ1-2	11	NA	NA	TGTGCCTGGAGTAAAGACTATGGCTACACCTTC	CAWSKDYGYTF
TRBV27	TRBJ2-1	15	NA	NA	TGTGCCAGCAGTTTATCGCCACCGCCCTACAATGAGCAGTTCTTC	CASSLSPPPYNEQFF
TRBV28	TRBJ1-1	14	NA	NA	TGTGCCAGCAGTTTACTGGGGATGAACACTGAAGCTTTCTTT	CASSLLGMNTEAFF
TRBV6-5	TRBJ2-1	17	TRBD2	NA	TGTGCCAGCAGCACTCTTAAGCGGGGGAGCTCCTACAATGAGCAGTTCTTC	CASSTLKRGSSYNEQFF
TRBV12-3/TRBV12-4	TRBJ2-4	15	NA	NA	TGTGCCAGCAGTTCGACAGTATTAGCCAAAAACATTCAGTACTTC	CASSSTVLAKNIQYF
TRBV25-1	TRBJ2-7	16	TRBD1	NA	TGTGCCAGCAGTGATAAAATCGGACAGGGGGCCTACGAGCAGTACTTC	CASSDKIGQGAYEQYF
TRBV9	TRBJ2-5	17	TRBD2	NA	TGTGCCAGCAGCGTAGGTGTAGCGGGAGGGGGTCAAGAGACCCAGTACTTC	CASSVGVAGGGQETQYF
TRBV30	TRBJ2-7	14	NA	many	TGTGCCTGGAGTGTAGGCGCACCCCCCTACGAGCAGTACTTC	CAWSVGAPPYEQYF
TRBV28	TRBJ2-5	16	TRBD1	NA	TGTGCCAGCAGTTCCCGACAGGGTAGAAACCAAGAGACCCAGTACTTC	CASSSRQGRNQETQYF
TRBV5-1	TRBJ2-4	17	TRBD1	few	TGCGCCAGCAGCTTGTTGACAGGGAAAGGAGCCAAAAACATTCAGTACTTC	CASSLLTGKGAKNIQYF
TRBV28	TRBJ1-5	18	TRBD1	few	TGTGCCAGCAGTTCTTCCGGGACAGACATCTTTAGCAATCAGCCCCAGCATTTT	CASSSSGTDIFSNQPQHF
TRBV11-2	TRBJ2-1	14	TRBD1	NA	TGTGCCAGCAGCTCTCGACAGGGGGGCAATGAGCAGTTCTTC	CASSSRQGGNEQFF
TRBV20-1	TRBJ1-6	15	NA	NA	TGCAGTGCTAGAGTGGGGGGGTTCGATAATTCACCCCTCCACTTT	CSARVGGFDNSPLHF
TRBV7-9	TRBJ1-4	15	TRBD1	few	TGTGCCAGCAGCCCAGGGACAGCAACTAATGAAAAACTGTTTTTT	CASSPGTATNEKLFF
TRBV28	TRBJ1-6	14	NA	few	TGTGCCAGCAGTTTAATAACTTTGGGTTCACCCCTCCACTTT	CASSLITLGSPLHF
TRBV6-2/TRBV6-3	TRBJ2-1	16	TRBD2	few	TGTGCCAGCAGTACCTTTGGCGGGAGTTTCTACAATGAGCAGTTCTTC	CASSTFGGSFYNEQFF
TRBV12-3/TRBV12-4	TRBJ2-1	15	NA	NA	TGTGCCAGCAACGACCTCTCGGGACACCGCAATGAGCAGTTCTTC	CASNDLSGHRNEQFF
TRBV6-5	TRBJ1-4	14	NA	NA	TGTGCCAGCAGGAGGGACTCCCGCAGGGAAAAACTGTTTTTT	CASRRDSRREKLFF
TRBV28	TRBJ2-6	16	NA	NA	TGTGCCAGCAGTATGACAGGCCCCTCTGGGGCCAACGTCCTGACTTTC	CASSMTGPSGANVLTF
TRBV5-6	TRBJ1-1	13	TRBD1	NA	TGTGCCAGCAGCGAGGACAGGAGGACTGAAGCTTTCTTT	CASSEDRRTEAFF
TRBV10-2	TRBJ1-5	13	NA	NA	TGCGCCAGCACCCCACAGAGCAATCAGCCCCAGCATTTT	CASTPQSNQPQHF
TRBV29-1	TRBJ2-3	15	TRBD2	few	TGCAGCGGCACCCCAGCGGGAATAAGCACAGATACGCAGTATTTT	CSGTPAGISTDTQYF
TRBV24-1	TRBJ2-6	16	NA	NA	TGTGCCACCAGTGATTCTCAGGGCACGGGGGCCAACGTCCTGACTTTC	CATSDSQGTGANVLTF
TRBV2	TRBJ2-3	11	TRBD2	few	TGTGCCAGCAGTGTAGGTAGCGGGAAGTATTTT	CASSVGSGKYF
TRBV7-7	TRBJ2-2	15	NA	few	TGTGCCAGCAGCTTGGGGCCGGCGAACACCGGGGAGCTGTTTTTT	CASSLGPANTGELFF
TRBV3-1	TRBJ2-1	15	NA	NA	TGTGCCAGCAGCCGAAGACTAACAATTGGCGATGAGCAGTTCTTC	CASSRRLTIGDEQFF
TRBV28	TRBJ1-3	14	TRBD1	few	TGTGCCAGCAGTCGACAGGGGACTGGAAACACCATATATTTT	CASSRQGTGNTIYF
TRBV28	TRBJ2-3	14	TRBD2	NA	TGTGCCAGCAGAGCGGGAATAGGCACAGATACGCAGTATTTT	CASRAGIGTDTQYF
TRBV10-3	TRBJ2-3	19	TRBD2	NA	TGTGCCATCAGTGAGTCGAGACGACTAGCGGGAGGAGGCACAGATACGCAGTATTTT	CAISESRRLAGGGTDTQYF
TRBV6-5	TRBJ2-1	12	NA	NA	TGTGCCAGCAAACGTGGAAACAATGAGCAGTTCTTC	CASKRGNNEQFF
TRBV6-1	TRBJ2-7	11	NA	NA	TGTGCCAGCAGTGAATTAGGGGAGCAGTACTTC	CASSELGEQYF
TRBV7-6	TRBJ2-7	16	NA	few	TGTGCCAGCAGCGCAGAAGGATCTGGGCTTCATTACGAGCAGTACTTC	CASSAEGSGLHYEQYF
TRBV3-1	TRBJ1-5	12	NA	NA	TGTGCCAGCAGCCAGGTGGGCCAGCCCCAGCATTTT	CASSQVGQPQHF
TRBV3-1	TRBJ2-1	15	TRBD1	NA	TGTGCCAGCAGCGAGGACAGGTTATCCTACAATGAGCAGTTCTTC	CASSEDRLSYNEQFF
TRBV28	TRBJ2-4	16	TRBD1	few	TGTGCCAGCAGTCAACAGGGGACGGTAGCCAAAAACATTCAGTACTTC	CASSQQGTVAKNIQYF
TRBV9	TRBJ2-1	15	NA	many	TGTGCCAGCAGTGCCGAAGCGCCTTACTACAATGAGCAGTTCTTC	CASSAEAPYYNEQFF
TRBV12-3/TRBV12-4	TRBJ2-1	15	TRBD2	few	TGTGCCAGCAGACCCAGCGGGAGGGTCGACAATGAGCAGTTCTTC	CASRPSGRVDNEQFF
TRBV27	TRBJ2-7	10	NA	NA	TGTGCCAGCCCGCCTTCCGAGCAGTACTTC	CASPPSEQYF
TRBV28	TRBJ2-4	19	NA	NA	TGTGCCAGCAGTTTCCCACGACAGGCGGGGACCTTAGCCAAAAACATTCAGTACTTC	CASSFPRQAGTLAKNIQYF
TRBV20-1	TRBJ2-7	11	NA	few	TGCAGTGCTAGAGAGGACTACGAGCAGTACTTC	CSAREDYEQYF